This is a list of T cell receptor beta chains from one sample in a study of T-cell memory formation after mild COVID-19. A single record per CDR3 protein comes from TCRdb applying MiXCR to the 5' RACE reads. The sample comprises around 300,000 distinct CDR3 sequences, 10% to 15% of which are singletons, and around a fifth rests with the top ten. The sample taken for sequencing was PBMCs or a T cell subset sorted from them (not recorded which). These receptors all come from a man in his late teens or twenties who had mild COVID-19 (a few samples of this study predate the infection). Cell type and time point are not known. Both conserved end residues are part of each CDR3. Fields, in order: CDR3 protein, CDR3 DNA, V gene, J gene, clone size, D gene. The D gene is left open where the match is weak. Size is stated for part of the rows, as once, few or many counts, or as a class when the clone is expanded.

CDR3: CASSRPESRYTF
DNA: TGTGCCAGCAGTCGGCCCGAGAGTCGTTACACCTTC
V: TRBV6-2/TRBV6-3
J: TRBJ1-2
size: .
D: .

CDR3: CASKTQTATNEKLFF
DNA: TGTGCCAGCAAAACCCAGACTGCAACTAATGAAAAACTGTTTTTT
V: TRBV2
J: TRBJ1-4
size: .
D: .

CDR3: CATSDRDGTSGGEQFF
DNA: TGTGCCACCAGTGACCGAGATGGGACTAGCGGGGGTGAGCAGTTCTTC
V: TRBV24-1
J: TRBJ2-1
size: .
D: TRBD2

CDR3: CASSDIWRVGQETQYF
DNA: TGTGCCAGCAGTGATATATGGCGGGTCGGACAAGAGACCCAGTACTTC
V: TRBV2
J: TRBJ2-5
size: many
D: .

CDR3: CSARDSAGRYQETQYF
DNA: TGCAGTGCTAGAGATAGTGCAGGGAGGTACCAAGAGACCCAGTACTTC
V: TRBV20-1
J: TRBJ2-5
size: .
D: .

CDR3: CSVEDPGGGLETGPYVYTF
DNA: TGCAGCGTTGAAGATCCAGGAGGAGGTTTGGAGACAGGGCCTTATGTCTACACCTTC
V: TRBV29-1
J: TRBJ1-2
size: few
D: TRBD1

CDR3: CASSWGQVKLFF
DNA: TGTGCCAGCAGTTGGGGACAGGTTAAACTGTTTTTT
V: TRBV12-3/TRBV12-4
J: TRBJ1-4
size: .
D: TRBD1

CDR3: CASSREQGAARGYNEQFF
DNA: TGCGCCAGCAGCCGTGAACAGGGGGCCGCGAGAGGATACAATGAGCAGTTCTTC
V: TRBV5-1
J: TRBJ2-1
size: .
D: TRBD1

CDR3: CASSGQPNTEAFF
DNA: TGTGCCAGCAGCGGACAGCCGAACACTGAAGCTTTCTTT
V: TRBV6-4
J: TRBJ1-1
size: few
D: .

CDR3: CASSFDRGASAYEQYF
DNA: TGTGCCAGCAGTTTCGATCGTGGGGCTAGCGCCTACGAGCAGTACTTC
V: TRBV12-3/TRBV12-4
J: TRBJ2-7
size: many
D: .

CDR3: CASSQEGQGNTEAFF
DNA: TGCGCCAGCAGCCAAGAGGGACAGGGAAACACTGAAGCTTTCTTT
V: TRBV4-1
J: TRBJ1-1
size: few
D: TRBD1

CDR3: CASSLDRLTEAFF
DNA: TGTGCCAGCAGCCTCGACAGGTTAACTGAAGCTTTCTTT
V: TRBV7-2
J: TRBJ1-1
size: few
D: .

CDR3: CASSQDHAGDYYGYTF
DNA: TGCGCCAGCAGCCAAGATCATGCGGGCGACTACTATGGCTACACCTTC
V: TRBV4-3
J: TRBJ1-2
size: few
D: .

CDR3: CASGARSFSGELFF
DNA: TGCGCCAGCGGGGCCAGGTCCTTCTCCGGGGAGCTGTTTTTT
V: TRBV10-2
J: TRBJ2-2
size: many
D: .

CDR3: CAISPSGGADTQYF
DNA: TGTGCCATCAGCCCTAGCGGGGGGGCAGATACGCAGTATTTT
V: TRBV10-3
J: TRBJ2-3
size: few
D: TRBD2

CDR3: CASSITPSNQPQHF
DNA: TGTGCCAGCAGCATAACACCGAGCAATCAGCCCCAGCATTTT
V: TRBV5-5
J: TRBJ1-5
size: few
D: .

CDR3: CASSPRARQSSNQPQHF
DNA: TGCGCCAGCAGCCCTCGGGCAAGGCAATCTAGCAATCAGCCCCAGCATTTT
V: TRBV4-1
J: TRBJ1-5
size: few
D: .

CDR3: CASSPPGQGDYEQYF
DNA: TGTGCCAGCAGCCCCCCAGGACAGGGGGACTACGAGCAGTACTTC
V: TRBV21-1
J: TRBJ2-7
size: few
D: .